The 9 T cell receptor beta chains listed next were all sequenced from one sample in a study of blood T cell repertoires in COVID-19. Produced via immunoSEQ multiplex PCR; TCRdb's table is partial and in-frame only. Among 80,000 or so clones listed, about three quarters were seen once. Sequencing was performed on peripheral blood. The origin of the receptors is a man aged 45-65 years with active or convalescent COVID-19.

V usage is TRBV6-2 or TRBV6-3 and J usage is TRBJ2-7; D is unresolved. The CDR3 contains 11 residues. From germline, CDR1 is MNHEY and CDR2 SVGEGT. Between the trimmed V and J ends, which lost 4 bases and 2 bases, there was a span of 3 bases. The chain's CDR3 is CASSSPYEQYF. The CDR3 DNA reads TGTGCCAGCAGTTCTCCCTACGAGCAGTACTTC.

This clone was detected once. The gene calls are TRBV4-3 and TRBJ1-6; D remains unclear. V lost 2 bases, J lost 5 bases, and 13 bases lay in between. The CDR3 contains 16 residues. CDR1 and CDR2 from the germline V gene are LGHNA and YSLEER. This chain's CDR3 is CASSQSRENNNSPLHF. The CDR3 DNA sequence: TGCGCCAGCAGCCAAAGTCGGGAGAATAATAATTCACCCCTCCACTTT.

DNA of the CDR3: TGTGCCAGCAGCGTAACAGGGGGACTCACCGGGGAGCTGTTTTTT. It codes for CASSVTGGLTGELFF. The rearrangement joins TRBV9 to TRBJ2-2; 8 bases line up with TRBD1. This CDR3 spans 15 amino acids. Trimming cost V 1 base and J 4 bases; bases outside gene matches: 3. CDR1 and CDR2 (germline): SGDLS, YYNGEE.

The chain uses TRBV7-8 and TRBJ2-7; TRBD2 aligns across 10 bases. The junction had 1 base not matched to a gene; V was cut back by 3 bases and J by 2 bases. The CDR3 runs 14 residues. Germline V gene lookup returns CDR1 SGHVS and CDR2 FQNEAQ. Here the CDR3 reads CASSFLAGAYEQYF. The DNA of the CDR3 is TGTGCCAGCAGCTTCCTAGCGGGGGCCTACGAGCAGTACTTC. Full variable domain (missing parts from reference TRBV7-8 and TRBJ2-7): GAGVSQSPRYKVAKRGQDVALRCDPISGHVSLFWYQQALGQGPEFLTYFQNEAQLDKSGLPSDRFFAERPEGSVSTLKIQRTQQEDSAVYLCASSFLAGAYEQYFGPGTRLTVT.

The rearrangement uses TRBV6-6 and TRBJ2-3, with 7 positions matching TRBD1. After removal of 6 bases from V and 0 bases from J, the junction contained 3 bases not matched to a gene. Germline loops: CDR1 MNHNY, CDR2 SVGAGI (reference sequence). This CDR3 is built from 14 residues. The DNA for the CDR3 is TGTGCCAGCAGGACACAGGGGAGCACAGATACGCAGTATTTT. Translating it yields CASRTQGSTDTQYF.

This rearrangement joins TRBV6-4 to TRBJ2-2; tentative D call: TRBD1 (5 bases). The CDR3 extends over 14 amino acids. CDR1 is MRHNA, CDR2 SNTAGT, per germline. V lost 4 bases to trimming and J lost 0 bases, with 6 bases between them. CDR3 amino acids: CASSGQPNTGELFF. DNA of the CDR3: TGTGCCAGCAGTGGACAGCCGAACACCGGGGAGCTGTTTTTT.

The chain has TRBV7-6 and TRBJ1-3, with TRBD1 as a possible D gene (5 bases). This CDR3 is built from 14 residues. In germline, CDR1 is SGHVS, CDR2 FNYEAQ. Trimming cost V 5 bases and J 3 bases, with 11 bases left between them. CDR3 sequence: CASSPVGGGNTIYF. DNA of the CDR3: TGTGCCAGCAGCCCCGTGGGGGGTGGAAACACCATATATTTT.

The J gene is TRBJ2-1, the V gene TRBV11-3, with 7 bases matching TRBD2. In germline, CDR1 is SGHNT, CDR2 YENEEA. Trimming cost V 3 bases and J 4 bases; bases outside gene matches: 3. The CDR3 extends over 14 amino acids. CDR3 bases: TGTGCCAGCAGCTTGGGAGCGGGGTACAATGAGCAGTTCTTC. Translation gives CASSLGAGYNEQFF.

Written as DNA, the CDR3 is TGTGCCAGCCGGGCTAGCGGGGTCTACGAGCAGTACTTC. Translating it yields CASRASGVYEQYF. The V call is TRBV6-5, the J call TRBJ2-7; the match to TRBD2 covers 9 bases. CDR3 length: 13 amino acids. Germline CDR1 reads MNHEY; CDR2 reads SVGAGI. After removal of 8 bases from V and 3 bases from J, the junction contained 5 bases not matched to a gene.